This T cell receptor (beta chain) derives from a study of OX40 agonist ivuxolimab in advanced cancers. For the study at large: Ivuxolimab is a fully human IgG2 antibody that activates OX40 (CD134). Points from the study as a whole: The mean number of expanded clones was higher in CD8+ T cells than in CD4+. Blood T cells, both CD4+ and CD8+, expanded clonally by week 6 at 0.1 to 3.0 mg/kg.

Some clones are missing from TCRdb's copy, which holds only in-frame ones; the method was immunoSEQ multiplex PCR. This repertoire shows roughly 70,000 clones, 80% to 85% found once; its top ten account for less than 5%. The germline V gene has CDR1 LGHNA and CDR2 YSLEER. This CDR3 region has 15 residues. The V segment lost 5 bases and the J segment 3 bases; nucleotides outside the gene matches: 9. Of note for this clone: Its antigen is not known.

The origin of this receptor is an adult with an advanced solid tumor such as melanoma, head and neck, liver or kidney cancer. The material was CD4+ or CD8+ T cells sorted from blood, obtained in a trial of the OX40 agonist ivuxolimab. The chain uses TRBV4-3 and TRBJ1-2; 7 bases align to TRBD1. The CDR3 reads CASSSGDRVDYGYTF. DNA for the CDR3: TGCGCCAGCAGCTCGGGCGACAGGGTTGACTATGGCTACACCTTC.